Below are 24 T cell receptor beta chains sequenced from a single sample in a study of T cell responses to AZD1222 COVID-19 vaccine. The table came from immunoSEQ multiplex PCR; TCRdb's copy has only in-frame clones and leaves some out. The sample shows tens of thousands of clones, 87% of them seen only once. This specimen consisted of peripheral blood, obtained 28 days after the second AZD1222 dose. All receptors derive from an adult who received the AZD1222 COVID-19 vaccine.

V and J are TRBV2 and TRBJ2-4; 7 bases fit TRBD1. This CDR3 is 16 amino acids long. Trimming at V came to 5 bases and at J to 9 bases, leaving 16 bases not matched to a gene. Looked up from germline, CDR1 is SNHLY and CDR2 is FYNNEI. The CDR3 here is CASSNDRANIPGIQYF. The CDR3 DNA reads as TGTGCCAGCAGTAACGACAGGGCCAATATCCCAGGCATTCAGTACTTC.

The V call is TRBV7-8, the J call TRBJ1-2, with TRBD1 matching 9 bases. CDR3 length: 15 residues. Germline V CDR1 and CDR2: SGHVS, FQNEAQ. V dropped 5 bases and J dropped 5; count of bases not matched to a gene: 9. CDR3 coding DNA: TGTGCCAGCAGCCCCCCAGGACAGGGGCGGTATGGCTACACCTTC. Its translation: CASSPPGQGRYGYTF.

This chain connects TRBV2 to TRBJ2-7, with 7 bases identical to TRBD2. J gave up 1 base and V 7 bases, and 10 bases lay outside the gene matches. The CDR3 has 15 amino acids. Germline V gene sequence: CDR1 SNHLY, CDR2 FYNNEI. CDR3 region: CASKWLADASYEQYF. The CDR3, as DNA: TGTGCCAGCAAATGGCTAGCGGATGCGTCCTACGAGCAGTACTTC. Complete variable domain (other parts from reference TRBV2 and TRBJ2-7): EPEVTQTPSHQVTQMGQEVILRCVPISNHLYFYWYRQILGQKVEFLVSFYNNEISEKSEIFDDQFSVERPDGSNFTLKIRSTKLEDSAMYFCASKWLADASYEQYFGPGTRLTVT.

The rearrangement uses TRBV5-1 and TRBJ2-2, with no clear D. The V and J ends lost 2 bases and 2 bases respectively, with 7 bases between them. The CDR3 length is 14 residues. Germline CDR1 reads SGHRS; CDR2 reads YFSETQ. The CDR3 DNA is TGCGCCAGCAGCTTCGGCGGCAACACCGGGGAGCTGTTTTTT. Its protein product is CASSFGGNTGELFF.

This chain uses TRBV27 with TRBJ2-3, with TRBD2 matching 7 bases. The CDR3 contains 14 residues. Germline CDR1 and CDR2: MNHEY and SMNVEV (reference sequence). With 4 bases clipped from V and 2 bases from J, the junction kept 3 bases outside the gene matches. CDR3 in DNA: TGTGCCAGCAGTTCACAGCGGGACACAGATACGCAGTATTTT. As protein: CASSSQRDTDTQYF.

The chain has TRBV7-8 and TRBJ2-7; 11 positions agree with TRBD1. V was pared by 3 bases and J by 2 bases, with 3 bases of the junction left unmatched. Per germline, CDR1 SGHVS and CDR2 FQNEAQ. The CDR3 is 15 amino acids. The CDR3 DNA follows: TGTGCCAGCAGCTTGGGACAGGGGGGCCCCTACGAGCAGTACTTC. It specifies CASSLGQGGPYEQYF. The whole variable domain, remainder taken from reference TRBV7-8 and TRBJ2-7, is GAGVSQSPRYKVAKRGQDVALRCDPISGHVSLFWYQQALGQGPEFLTYFQNEAQLDKSGLPSDRFFAERPEGSVSTLKIQRTQQEDSAVYLCASSLGQGGPYEQYFGPGTRLTVT.

V usage is TRBV6-6 and J usage is TRBJ2-7, with 10 bases fitting TRBD2. Trimming removed 8 bases from V and 1 base from J; junction bases left unmatched: 2. The CDR3 is 13 amino acids. Germline values: CDR1 MNHNY, CDR2 SVGAGI (reference sequence). The CDR3 DNA reads TGTGCCAGCCTAGCGGGAGTTTCCTACGAGCAGTACTTC. It translates to CASLAGVSYEQYF.

The chain couples TRBV13 to TRBJ2-7, with D perhaps matching TRBD2 (5 bases). With 0 bases removed from V and 0 bases from J, the gap between germline ends came to 9 bases. Germline CDR1 PRHDT, CDR2 FYEKMQ (reference sequence). The CDR3 contains 15 residues. DNA for the CDR3: TGTGCCAGCAGCTTAGGGCTAGCTAGCTCCTACGAGCAGTACTTC. Translation gives CASSLGLASSYEQYF. Full variable domain (remainder filled in from reference TRBV13 and TRBJ2-7): AAGVIQSPRHLIKEKRETATLKCYPIPRHDTVYWYQQGPGQDPQFLISFYEKMQSDKGSIPDRFSAQQFSDYHSELNMSSLELGDSALYFCASSLGLASSYEQYFGPGTRLTVT.

In this sample, this clone turned up once. The J gene is TRBJ2-1, the V gene TRBV3-1 (or the pseudogene TRBV3-2); D uncertain. Germline loops: CDR1 LGHDT, CDR2 YNNKEL (reference sequence). The CDR3 length is 15 residues. Trimming left V 2 bases short and J 8 bases short, with 16 bases between. CDR3 protein: CASSQSALFSHEQFF. Here the CDR3 DNA reads TGTGCCAGCAGCCAAAGCGCTCTATTTTCCCATGAGCAGTTCTTC.

The rearrangement links TRBV3-1 (or the pseudogene TRBV3-2) to TRBJ1-1; the D is unclear. V lost 2 bases and J lost 2, with 12 bases in between. Germline V CDR1 and CDR2: LGHDT, YNNKEL (reference sequence). The CDR3 has 15 residues. The CDR3 DNA reads TGTGCCAGCAGCCAATCGGATACCGACAACACTGAAGCTTTCTTT. Translating it yields CASSQSDTDNTEAFF.

This chain links TRBV6-2 or TRBV6-3 with TRBJ2-1; unclear D gene. CDR3 length equals 17 residues. Trimming stripped 4 bases from V and 0 bases from J, with 16 bases between. Germline-derived CDR1 and CDR2 are MNHEY and SVGEGT. CDR3 in amino acids: CASSWWTGRSSYNEQFF. In DNA, the CDR3 is TGTGCCAGCAGTTGGTGGACGGGTCGTAGCTCCTACAATGAGCAGTTCTTC.

The chain joins TRBV5-4 to TRBJ2-5, with no clear D. This CDR3 spans 14 amino acids. Germline CDR1 is SGHNT and CDR2 is YYREEE (reference sequence). Trimming stripped 2 bases from V and 5 bases from J, with 13 bases between. The DNA of the CDR3 is TGTGCCAGCAGCTTAGTAGGGAACGGTGAGACCCAGTACTTC. As protein: CASSLVGNGETQYF.

This clone has a single count. The chain joins TRBV5-5 to TRBJ1-2; tentatively, D is TRBD1 (6 bases). The germline CDR1 and CDR2 sequences are SGHKS and YYEKEE (reference sequence). The V end lost 0 bases, the J end lost 7 bases, and 13 bases lay between the germline ends. The CDR3 is 14 amino acids. The CDR3 DNA reads as TGTGCCAGCAGCTTGGCGAGGGGGGCTGGTGGCTACACCTTC. It yields the protein CASSLARGAGGYTF.

In DNA form, the CDR3 reads TGTGCCAGCAGTTTACCTAGGTCAGGGCCAAGCACCGGGGAGCTGTTTTTT. It specifies CASSLPRSGPSTGELFF. The chain uses TRBV5-4 and TRBJ2-2; the D gene is possibly TRBD1 (5 bases). There are 17 residues in the CDR3. V lost 5 bases and J lost 4, with 21 bases in between. From germline, CDR1 is SGHNT and CDR2 YYREEE (reference sequence).

CDR3 in amino acids: CASRLAQWRSSGNTIYF. The CDR3 DNA reads TGTGCAAGTCGCCTGGCGCAGTGGAGGAGCTCTGGAAACACCATATATTTT. The chain is built from TRBV12-2 and TRBJ1-3. TRBV12-2 is recorded as a pseudogene. The CDR3 sequence is 17 residues long.

The V gene is TRBV30, the J gene TRBJ1-5; tentative D call: TRBD1 (6 bases). There are 15 residues in the CDR3. From germline, CDR1 is GTSNPN and CDR2 SVGIG (reference sequence). Trimming cost V 2 bases and J 7 bases, with 18 bases left between them. CDR3 DNA: TGTGCCTGGAGTTTCTCAGGGAGGGGGGAGCAGCCCCAGCATTTT. Amino acids: CAWSFSGRGEQPQHF.

The chain combines TRBV6-5 with TRBJ2-2, with D perhaps given as TRBD1 or TRBD2 (5 bases each). The CDR3 extends over 14 amino acids. V shed 6 bases and J shed 5 bases, with 13 bases lying between them. Germline V gene data show CDR1 as MNHEY and CDR2 as SVGAGI. Written as DNA, the CDR3 is TGTGCCAGCAGCAGAACCGGGACGACCGGGGAGCTGTTTTTT. It translates to CASSRTGTTGELFF.

The chain couples TRBV5-6 to TRBJ1-1, with a tentative D call TRBD1 (5 bases). This CDR3 spans 13 amino acids. Between the trimmed V and J ends, which lost 0 bases and 5 bases, there was a span of 8 bases. Per germline, CDR1 SGHDT and CDR2 YYEEEE. CDR3 region: CASSLAGWTEAFF. CDR3 nucleotide sequence: TGTGCCAGCAGCTTGGCAGGGTGGACTGAAGCTTTCTTT.

This chain joins TRBV6-1 and TRBJ2-1, with D hard to call. V lost 4 bases, J lost 4 bases, and 11 bases lay in between. The CDR3 extends over 14 amino acids. Germline assignment: CDR1 MNHNS and CDR2 SASEGT. CDR3: CASSGREGYNEQFF. Here the CDR3 DNA reads TGTGCCAGCAGTGGAAGAGAAGGTTACAATGAGCAGTTCTTC.

The V call is TRBV2, the J call TRBJ2-7; 10 bases map to TRBD1. The length of the CDR3 is 14 residues. Germline CDR1 reads SNHLY; CDR2 reads FYNNEI. Trimming took 8 bases from V and 1 from J; bases not matched to a gene: 5. The CDR3 loop reads CASFRDRGSYEQYF. Written as DNA, the CDR3 is TGTGCCAGCTTCCGGGACAGGGGTTCCTACGAGCAGTACTTC.

In its sample, this clone was seen once. The chain is built from TRBV6-5 and TRBJ1-2; 7 bases align to TRBD1. Germline CDR1 reads MNHEY; CDR2 reads SVGAGI. The CDR3 runs to 15 residues. V was pared by 5 bases and J by 0 bases, with 6 bases of the junction left unmatched. The CDR3 sequence is CASSLQGNPNYGYTF. In nucleotides, the CDR3 is TGTGCCAGCAGTCTACAGGGGAACCCTAACTATGGCTACACCTTC.

V and J are TRBV12-3 or TRBV12-4 and TRBJ1-1; 9 nucleotides agree with TRBD1. The CDR3 length is 13 residues. Unmatched junction bases numbered 7, after V lost 6 bases and J lost 8 bases. This CDR3 is CASRPQGALEAFF. CDR3 nucleotides: TGTGCCAGCAGGCCACAGGGGGCCCTCGAAGCTTTCTTT.

This sequence joins TRBV7-9 and TRBJ2-3; D remains unclear. Trimming stripped 1 base from V and 3 bases from J, with 8 bases between. The CDR3 runs to 14 residues. The germline CDR1 and CDR2 sequences are SEHNR and FQNEAQ (reference sequence). The DNA for the CDR3 is TGTGCCAGCAGCTTAGGGGGTTGGACAGATACGCAGTATTTT. Translating it yields CASSLGGWTDTQYF.

The chain combines TRBV28 with TRBJ2-1; no definite D call. V dropped 3 bases and J dropped 1 base, with 13 bases sitting between them. Germline V gene data show CDR1 as MDHEN and CDR2 as SYDVKM. The CDR3 contains 16 residues. In nucleotides, the CDR3 is TGTGCCAGCAGTTTGGGCGCGCGGACGTCCTACAATGAGCAGTTCTTC. Protein product: CASSLGARTSYNEQFF.